Ten or more counts support the clone carrying this T cell receptor beta chain. The antigen is not known. CDR1 SGHTA and CDR2 FQGNSA come from the germline V gene. The CDR3 length is 16 residues. The V segment lost 6 bases and the J segment 5 bases; nucleotides outside the gene matches: 11. Via MiXCR, TCRdb re-called the reads, giving one row per CDR3 protein. This sample has approximately 730,000 distinct CDR3 sequences, with about 28% found just once. The record originates from a study of T cell repertoires in cytomegalovirus infection. Turning to the study itself: Peptides in the study included HLA-C-restricted and HLA-B-restricted CMV epitopes.

Study-wide points: Clonotypes of TCR beta that were HLA-C-restricted and CMV-specific dominated the ex vivo response.

The source material was cultured CD8+ T cells from PBMCs, sampled from culture after CMV antigen stimulation. The origin of this receptor is a human donor in good health (CMV status not recorded). Some clones in this sample may be carry-over from other donors' samples. J is TRBJ2-5 and V is TRBV7-2, with 11 bases fitting TRBD1. CDR3 bases: TGTGCCAGCAGTCGACTCCGGGACAGGGGGAAGGAGACCCAGTACTTC. Protein: CASSRLRDRGKETQYF.